Listed below are T cell receptor beta chains from one sample, sequenced in a study of beta chain features in type 1 diabetes. Produced via immunoSEQ multiplex PCR; TCRdb's table is partial and in-frame only. The profile shows hundreds of thousands of clones, approximately 31% of them singletons. The specimen was naive CD4+ T cells from blood. Source of these receptors: a man aged 18 to 35 in good health. Each CDR3 is given with its conserved first and last residue. A D gene is named only where the DNA matches it firmly. For some rows the clone size is stated as once, few or many, or as a class when expanded; others skip it.

TRBJ2-1 | TRBD2 | - | 16 | TRBV5-1 | TGCGCCAGCAGCTTGAGCGGGACTAGAGGCTACAATGAGCAGTTCTTC | CASSLSGTRGYNEQFF
TRBJ2-2 | TRBD2 | - | 15 | TRBV30 | TGTGCCTGGAGATCGGGACTAGCGGGACCCGGGGAGCTGTTTTTT | CAWRSGLAGPGELFF
TRBJ1-2 | - | - | 12 | TRBV30 | TGTGCCTGGAGTAGGGGTGACTATGGCTACACCTTC | CAWSRGDYGYTF
TRBJ2-7 | - | - | 17 | TRBV25-1 | TGTGCCAGCAGTGAGCCCCTCCCTGGCAGCCTTCGCTACGAGCAGTACTTC | CASSEPLPGSLRYEQYF
TRBJ2-7 | - | - | 17 | TRBV4-2 | TGTGCCAGCAGCCTCACCCAGGGAGGGGGGAATTCCTACGAGCAGTACTTC | CASSLTQGGGNSYEQYF
TRBJ2-7 | TRBD2 | few | 16 | TRBV7-8 | TGTGCCAGCAGCTTAGGGACTAGCGGGAGAATCTACGAGCAGTACTTC | CASSLGTSGRIYEQYF
TRBJ2-2 | TRBD1 | few | 13 | TRBV11-2 | TGTGCCAGCACCACAGGGGTGGGCGGGGAGCTGTTTTTT | CASTTGVGGELFF
TRBJ2-6 | TRBD2 | - | 16 | TRBV4-3 | TGCGCCAGCAGCACTGGACTAGGGCCCGGGGCCAACGTCCTGACTTTC | CASSTGLGPGANVLTF
TRBJ2-1 | TRBD2 | - | 14 | TRBV29-1 | TGCAGCGTCGTTAGCGGGGCTATTTACAATGAGCAGTTCTTC | CSVVSGAIYNEQFF
TRBJ2-1 | - | few | 13 | TRBV19 | TGTGCCAGTGGGCTAGCGCCCTACAATGAGCAGTTCTTC | CASGLAPYNEQFF
TRBJ1-5 | - | once | 13 | TRBV29-1 | TGCAGCGTTGGGGGGAGCAGCAATCAGCCCCAGCATTTT | CSVGGSSNQPQHF
TRBJ1-2 | - | few | 11 | TRBV29-1 | TGCAGCGTAGGGAGGAGTTATGGCTACACCTTC | CSVGRSYGYTF
TRBJ2-7 | TRBD2 | few | 16 | TRBV30 | TGTGCCTGGAGCATTCCCGGGAGGACGGCGAGTTACGAGCAGTACTTC | CAWSIPGRTASYEQYF
TRBJ2-5 | - | - | 14 | TRBV6-6 | TGTGCCAGCAGTTACTCGCTACAGGTCCGGACCCAGTACTTC | CASSYSLQVRTQYF
TRBJ2-5 | - | few | 16 | TRBV14 | TGTGCCAGCAGCTTCCGGACATTTCGCGACCAAGAGACCCAGTACTTC | CASSFRTFRDQETQYF
TRBJ1-2 | - | few | 14 | TRBV6-5 | TGTGCCAGCAGTTACTCCGCCGGAGCCTATGGCTACACCTTC | CASSYSAGAYGYTF
TRBJ2-5 | - | - | 13 | TRBV29-1 | TGCAGCGTTGAAGTGCATCCTCAAGAGACCCAGTACTTC | CSVEVHPQETQYF
TRBJ2-1 | TRBD2 | few | 14 | TRBV5-1 | TGCGCCAGCGGGAGGGAACTTACCTACAATGAGCAGTTCTTC | CASGRELTYNEQFF
TRBJ2-1 | - | few | 15 | TRBV7-7 | TGTGCCAGCAGCCCACAGCGGGCAGGGCTCAATGAGCAGTTCTTC | CASSPQRAGLNEQFF
TRBJ2-3 | TRBD2 | few | 15 | TRBV29-1 | TGCAGCCTCAGGGGCAGCGGGAGAGGAACAGATACGCAGTATTTT | CSLRGSGRGTDTQYF
TRBJ2-7 | - | - | 13 | TRBV28 | TGTGCCAGCAGACGCGACAGGAGCCACGAGCAGTACTTC | CASRRDRSHEQYF
TRBJ2-7 | TRBD1 | - | 12 | TRBV30 | TGTGCCTGGAGTGTACAGGGGAACGAGCAGTACTTC | CAWSVQGNEQYF
TRBJ2-1 | - | few | 15 | TRBV2 | TGTGCCAGCAGTGAAGCGCTTCGGGATAGCGGAGACCGGTTCTTC | CASSEALRDSGDRFF
TRBJ1-4 | - | - | 14 | TRBV7-9 | TGTGCCAGCAGCTTCCGGGACATTGGGGAAAAACTGTTTTTT | CASSFRDIGEKLFF
TRBJ2-5 | TRBD1 | few | 14 | TRBV30 | TGTGCCTGGAGTGTACAGGGGGGTCGGGAGACCCAGTACTTC | CAWSVQGGRETQYF
TRBJ2-7 | - | - | 15 | TRBV9 | TGTGCCAGCAGCCCAAGCCGGGACGAAGACTACGAGCAGTACTTC | CASSPSRDEDYEQYF
TRBJ2-7 | - | - | 12 | TRBV29-1 | TGCAGCGTTGTAAGGGTCGGGAACGAGCAGTACTTC | CSVVRVGNEQYF
TRBJ2-3 | TRBD2 | - | 15 | TRBV29-1 | TGCAGCGTTATAATGGCGGGAGGGAACACAGATACGCAGTATTTT | CSVIMAGGNTDTQYF
TRBJ2-3 | TRBD1 | - | 15 | TRBV28 | TGTGCCAGCAGTTTTTACAGGGGGCAGAAAGATACGCAGTATTTT | CASSFYRGQKDTQYF
TRBJ1-2 | TRBD1 | - | 13 | TRBV5-1 | TGCGCCAGCAGCCGGGACAGGGTTTATGGCTACACCTTC | CASSRDRVYGYTF
TRBJ2-5 | TRBD1 | few | 15 | TRBV9 | TGTGCCAGCAGCGCTCGGACAGGGAAACAAGAGACCCAGTACTTC | CASSARTGKQETQYF
TRBJ1-2 | - | few | 14 | TRBV7-9 | TGTGCCAGCAGCTTAGCGGGGGTAGACTATGGCTACACCTTC | CASSLAGVDYGYTF
TRBJ2-7 | TRBD1 | - | 14 | TRBV7-2 | TGTGCCAGCAGCCCGGGGACAGCCCGCTACGAGCAGTACTTC | CASSPGTARYEQYF
TRBJ2-5 | - | - | 13 | TRBV28 | TGTGCCAGCAGTTTCGCAGGCCAAGAGACCCAGTACTTC | CASSFAGQETQYF
TRBJ2-5 | - | - | 13 | TRBV2 | TGTGCCAGCAGGGGGGCTATCCAAGAGACCCAGTACTTC | CASRGAIQETQYF